The 28 T cell receptor beta chains below come from one sample, sequenced in a study of cytomegalovirus exposure and HLA in healthy donors. PCR employed 60 Vbeta and 13 Jbeta primers. Only in-frame clones appear in the TCRdb table, and some are missing; sequencing was by immunoSEQ multiplex PCR. The data show 160,000 or so clones, less than 90% seen once. Specimen: PBMCs. The receptors here all came from a man aged 25-40 years in good health and CMV-seronegative.

The rearrangement uses TRBV7-9 and TRBJ1-4; tentatively, D is TRBD1 (5 bases). The CDR3 runs 17 residues. Germline CDR1 is SEHNR and CDR2 is FQNEAQ (reference sequence). Deletions cut 5 bases from V and 5 bases from J, with 21 bases between. The CDR3 DNA reads TGTGCCAGCAGCCCCTCCCGAGGACAAAACCTGAATGAAAAACTGTTTTTT. Translating gives CASSPSRGQNLNEKLFF.

The chain combines TRBV14 with TRBJ2-5, with TRBD2 matching 7 bases. Germline CDR1 is SGHDN and CDR2 is FVKESK. V was clipped by 5 bases and J by 4 bases; unmatched bases: 13. This CDR3 is 16 amino acids long. The CDR3 loop is CASSASSWTRTETQYF. The CDR3 nucleotides read TGTGCCAGCAGCGCCTCCAGCTGGACTAGGACAGAGACCCAGTACTTC.

The chain is built from TRBV5-6 and TRBJ2-5; no reliable D call. This CDR3 is built from 13 residues. The V end lost 3 bases, the J end lost 5 bases, and 11 bases lay between the germline ends. The germline CDR1 and CDR2 sequences are SGHDT and YYEEEE. The CDR3 DNA sequence: TGTGCCAGCAGCTCCGTTCCGGTGGAGACCCAGTACTTC. This translates into CASSSVPVETQYF.

This chain uses TRBV7-3 with TRBJ2-1; D unresolved. The germline CDR1 and CDR2 sequences are SGHTA and FQGTGA. V was trimmed by 6 bases and J by 8 bases, leaving 11 bases between them. CDR3 length equals 12 residues. The CDR3 DNA is TGTGCCAGCAGTCCTGGTCGGGATGAGCAGTTCTTC. This codes for CASSPGRDEQFF.

This chain uses TRBV27 with TRBJ1-6; 8 nucleotides align to TRBD1. Germline lookup yields CDR1 MNHEY and CDR2 SMNVEV (reference sequence). This CDR3 is built from 16 residues. Trimming removed 6 bases from V and 5 bases from J; junction bases left unmatched: 9. In DNA, the CDR3 is TGTGCCAGCAGCCCCCCGGGACAGGTCAATAATTCACCCCTCCACTTT. As protein: CASSPPGQVNNSPLHF.

This CDR3 is CASSLIVSVDTQYF. The DNA for the CDR3 is TGTGCCAGCAGCTTGATAGTGTCCGTGGATACGCAGTATTTT. The gene calls are TRBV5-6 and TRBJ2-3; D remains ambiguous. The CDR3 sequence is 14 residues long. Trimming pared 1 base from V and 6 bases from J, leaving 12 bases between. CDR1 and CDR2 (germline): SGHDT, YYEEEE.

This clone was observed a few times. The chain combines TRBV12-5 with TRBJ2-7; D uncertain. V lost 1 base to trimming and J lost 4 bases, with 8 bases between them. Germline values: CDR1 LGHNT, CDR2 FRNRAP. CDR3 length equals 13 residues. The CDR3 loop is CASGLDDGYEQYF. As DNA, the CDR3 is TGTGCTAGTGGTTTGGATGACGGGTACGAGCAGTACTTC.

The J gene is TRBJ2-1, the V gene TRBV5-1, with TRBD1 identical over 7 bases. This CDR3 is built from 16 residues. V shed 4 bases, J shed 5 bases, and the junction held 12 bases outside the gene matches. Germline assignment: CDR1 SGHRS and CDR2 YFSETQ. The CDR3 nucleotides read TGCGCCAGCAGCAAAAACATCAGGGGGTCGGACAATGAGCAGTTCTTC. This codes for CASSKNIRGSDNEQFF.

The chain recombines TRBV10-1 with TRBJ1-5, with D perhaps matching TRBD1 (6 bases). Germline V lookup: CDR1 WNHNN, CDR2 SYGVQD (reference sequence). V was cut by 11 bases and J by 0 bases, with 17 bases left in between. The CDR3 extends over 15 amino acids. CDR3 sequence reads: CALGAWGYSNQPQHF. For the CDR3, the DNA is TGCGCCTTGGGGGCGTGGGGATATAGCAATCAGCCCCAGCATTTT.

The chain joins TRBV7-8 to TRBJ1-3; D is uncertain. The germline V and J ends were trimmed by 5 bases and 4 bases, with 15 bases remaining between them. In germline, CDR1 is SGHVS, CDR2 FQNEAQ. CDR3 length equals 15 residues. Here the CDR3 reads CASSLAGILGNTIYF. CDR3 nucleotide sequence: TGTGCCAGCAGCCTTGCCGGGATACTAGGAAACACCATATATTTT. The full variable domain, with the rest looked up from reference TRBV7-8 and TRBJ1-3, is GAGVSQSPRYKVAKRGQDVALRCDPISGHVSLFWYQQALGQGPEFLTYFQNEAQLDKSGLPSDRFFAERPEGSVSTLKIQRTQQEDSAVYLCASSLAGILGNTIYFGEGSWLTVV.

The rearrangement links TRBV5-6 to TRBJ1-4; 7 bases agree with TRBD1. Looked up from germline, CDR1 is SGHDT and CDR2 is YYEEEE. Losses at the gene ends were 1 base for V and 10 bases for J; bases not matched to a gene: 7. This CDR3 region has 14 residues. CDR3 amino acids: CASSLNRGEVKLFF. For the CDR3, the DNA is TGTGCCAGCAGCTTGAACAGGGGCGAGGTAAAACTGTTTTTT.

J is TRBJ1-5 and V is TRBV30; perhaps TRBD1 as D (5 bases). Germline values: CDR1 GTSNPN, CDR2 SVGIG (reference sequence). V was shortened by 3 bases and J by 0 bases, with 6 bases between the two germline ends. This CDR3 contains 13 residues. The DNA of the CDR3 is TGTGCCTGGAGCAGGGATAGCAATCAGCCCCAGCATTTT. Protein: CAWSRDSNQPQHF. Variable domain in full (rest from reference TRBV30 and TRBJ1-5): SQTIHQWPATLVQPVGSPLSLECTVEGTSNPNLYWYRQAAGRGLQLLFYSVGIGQISSEVPQNLSASRPQDRQFILSSKKLLLSDSGFYLCAWSRDSNQPQHFGDGTRLSIL.

This chain connects TRBV23-1 to TRBJ1-2, with 8 bases fitting TRBD1. TRBV23-1 is recorded as an ORF, its role being uncertain. There are 12 residues in the CDR3. Trimming removed 7 bases from V and 6 bases from J; junction bases left unmatched: 4. This CDR3 is CASINRGNGYTF. As DNA, the CDR3 is TGCGCCAGCATCAACAGGGGGAATGGCTACACCTTC.

This clone has a handful of counts. This chain links TRBV11-3 with TRBJ2-2, with 9 bases fitting TRBD1. The CDR3 runs 17 residues. The V gene's germline CDR1 is SGHNT and CDR2 YENEEA. V lost 2 bases to trimming and J lost 4 bases; unmatched junction nucleotides: 8. The CDR3: CASSLTGTGLGTGELFF. DNA of the CDR3: TGTGCCAGCAGCTTAACCGGGACAGGGTTGGGCACCGGGGAGCTGTTTTTT. The whole variable domain, filled in from reference TRBV11-3 and TRBJ2-2, reads EAGVVQSPRYKIIEKKQPVAFWCNPISGHNTLYWYLQNLGQGPELLIRYENEEAVDDSQLPKDRFSAERLKGVDSTLKIQPAELGDSAVYLCASSLTGTGLGTGELFFGEGSRLTVL.

The rearrangement joins TRBV6-5 to TRBJ2-2; D is perhaps TRBD2 (5 bases). Germline V lookup: CDR1 MNHEY, CDR2 SVGAGI. The germline V and J ends were trimmed by 4 bases and 7 bases, with 13 bases remaining between them. This CDR3 contains 14 residues. The CDR3: CASSLYGGNGELFF. As DNA, the CDR3 is TGTGCCAGCAGTTTATACGGAGGAAACGGGGAGCTGTTTTTT.

The rearrangement joins TRBV2 to TRBJ2-7; D remains unclear. Germline V lookup: CDR1 SNHLY, CDR2 FYNNEI. This CDR3 spans 13 amino acids. V was clipped by 6 bases and J by 2 bases, with 11 bases between them. Written as DNA, the CDR3 is TGTGCCAGCAGACCGACGAGGACCTACGAGCAGTACTTC. This gives the protein CASRPTRTYEQYF.

The rearrangement links TRBV18 to TRBJ2-3, with 14 nucleotides matching TRBD2. Germline lookup yields CDR1 KGHSH and CDR2 LQKENI. V gave up 4 bases and J gave up 3 bases; unmatched junction bases: 9. The CDR3 has 18 residues. The CDR3 is CASSLTSGGAKATDTQYF. CDR3 sequence (DNA): TGTGCCAGCTCACTGACTAGCGGGGGGGCCAAAGCGACAGATACGCAGTATTTT.

This clone has more than one count but fewer than ten. The V gene is TRBV4-1, the J gene TRBJ1-6; D remains unclear. Trimming removed 0 bases at V and 2 bases at J, with 11 bases between. This CDR3 contains 17 residues. The germline V gene has CDR1 MGHRA and CDR2 YSYEKL. The CDR3: CASSQDAGQAYNSPLHF. CDR3 coding DNA: TGCGCCAGCAGCCAAGATGCGGGCCAGGCCTATAATTCACCCCTCCACTTT.

This clone was found a few times. The chain links TRBV6-4 to TRBJ2-1; 9 nucleotides match TRBD1. Germline CDR1 is MRHNA and CDR2 is SNTAGT. The trim removed 3 bases at V and 10 bases at J, leaving 4 bases unmatched. The CDR3 loop spans 13 amino acids. The CDR3 sequence: CASSEGTGREQFF. CDR3 bases: TGTGCCAGCAGTGAAGGGACAGGGCGGGAGCAGTTCTTC.

V and J are TRBV9 and TRBJ1-2; D is possibly TRBD1 (6 bases). V lost 3 bases and J 4 bases, leaving 13 bases between the germline ends. This CDR3 has 14 residues. Per the germline V gene, CDR1 is SGDLS and CDR2 is YYNGEE. CDR3 DNA sequence: TGTGCCAGCAGCGGTGACAGGCTGGGCTATGGCTACACCTTC. Protein product: CASSGDRLGYGYTF.

The chain employs TRBV28 and TRBJ1-4, with 7 bases that match TRBD1. After removal of 1 base from V and 4 bases from J, the junction contained 6 bases not matched to a gene. The germline CDR1 and CDR2 sequences are MDHEN and SYDVKM. The CDR3 contains 16 residues. The CDR3 is CASSLLQGRGNEKLFF. The CDR3 DNA reads as TGTGCCAGCAGTTTATTACAGGGGCGGGGTAATGAAAAACTGTTTTTT.

The gene calls are TRBV7-3 and TRBJ2-5, with D possibly matching TRBD2 (5 bases). The CDR3 consists of 13 residues. With 5 bases removed from V and 5 bases from J, the gap between germline ends came to 12 bases. The germline gives CDR1 SGHTA, CDR2 FQGTGA. CDR3 residues: CASSPGTGETQYF. The CDR3 region has the DNA TGTGCCAGCAGCCCGGGAACGGGGGAGACCCAGTACTTC.

As to this clone: The germline gene is not matched at one end of the junction; a read error may be the cause. The chain uses TRBV7-7 and TRBJ2-1; TRBD1 aligns across 10 bases. CDR3 length: 18 residues. CDR1 SSHAT and CDR2 FNYEAQ come from the germline V gene (reference sequence). CDR3 nucleotide sequence: TGTGCTAGCAGCCTCCACTCCCGGGACAGGGGAAACTACAATGAGCAGTTCTTC. Encoded protein: CASSLHSRDRGNYNEQFF.

The V call is TRBV6-5, the J call TRBJ2-1; 10 bases fit TRBD2. V trimming: 7 bases; J trimming: 7 bases; junction bases outside the gene matches: 7. The length of the CDR3 is 14 residues. Germline V gives CDR1 MNHEY, CDR2 SVGAGI. The DNA of the CDR3 is TGTGCCAGCACCTTTAGCGGGAGGAGTAATGAGCAGTTCTTC. It codes for CASTFSGRSNEQFF.

This chain joins TRBV11-2 and TRBJ2-7, with D hard to call. The V end was cut by 3 bases, the J end by 2 bases, with 17 bases between. The CDR3 sequence is 16 residues long. The germline V gene encodes CDR1 SGHAT and CDR2 FQNNGV. CDR3 DNA sequence: TGTGCCAGCAGCTTTCCAAAATGGCAGACAACCTACGAGCAGTACTTC. It codes for CASSFPKWQTTYEQYF.

The chain combines TRBV25-1 with TRBJ1-2; D unclear. Germline V gene data show CDR1 as MGHDK and CDR2 as SYGVNS. CDR3 length: 16 amino acids. Between the trimmed V and J ends, which lost 3 bases and 4 bases, there was a span of 18 bases. CDR3: CASSDTVSGEVYGYTF. CDR3 coding DNA: TGTGCCAGCAGTGACACCGTGTCCGGAGAGGTCTATGGCTACACCTTC.

This chain connects TRBV18 to TRBJ1-3; D remains unclear. The CDR3 is 15 amino acids. Germline V lookup: CDR1 KGHSH, CDR2 LQKENI. The V and J ends lost 3 bases and 0 bases respectively, with 9 bases between them. DNA of the CDR3: TGTGCCAGCTCACCGTTTGAGTCCTCTGGAAACACCATATATTTT. This gives the protein CASSPFESSGNTIYF.

The chain carries TRBV10-3 and TRBJ1-5; TRBD1 matches at 10 bases. This CDR3 comprises 14 residues. The V gene's germline CDR1 is ENHRY and CDR2 SYGVKD. With V trimmed by 6 bases and J by 6 bases, 5 bases remained unmatched. CDR3 residues: CAISGTGEGQPQHF. The CDR3, as DNA: TGTGCCATCAGCGGGACAGGGGAGGGTCAGCCCCAGCATTTT.